The rows below give T cell receptor beta chains drawn from one sample of a study of T cell responses to AZD1222 COVID-19 vaccine. Assay: immunoSEQ multiplex PCR; the TCRdb copy retains only in-frame clones and omits some. Of roughly 150,000 clones listed, about 90% were seen once; the top ten hold over 4.5%. The source material was peripheral blood, sampled on day 0 of AZD1222 vaccination. These TCRs come from an adult in good health. Both conserved end residues are part of each CDR3. Each record gives: J gene, clone size, V gene, D gene, CDR3 DNA, CDR3 protein. The D gene is left open where the match is weak. Clone size, where shown, is once, few, many, or a class for clones that have expanded.

J: TRBJ2-1
size: few
V: TRBV6-2/TRBV6-3
D: -
DNA: TGTGCCAGCAGTTACTCGACGGTGTACAATGAGCAGTTCTTC
CDR3: CASSYSTVYNEQFF

J: TRBJ2-7
size: -
V: TRBV13
D: -
DNA: TGTGCCAGCAGCTTAGGTCAGAGCTACGAGCAGTACTTC
CDR3: CASSLGQSYEQYF

J: TRBJ2-1
size: -
V: TRBV2
D: -
DNA: TGTGCCAGCAGCTACCTAGCGAGAGGGGTATACAATGAGCAGTTCTTC
CDR3: CASSYLARGVYNEQFF

J: TRBJ2-2
size: -
V: TRBV11-2
D: -
DNA: TGTGCCAGCAGCTTAGGGCTCGGGGCAGGCAACACCGGGGAGCTGTTTTTT
CDR3: CASSLGLGAGNTGELFF

J: TRBJ1-1
size: -
V: TRBV10-2
D: -
DNA: TGCGCCAGCAGTGAGCGACTTGAAGCTTTCTTT
CDR3: CASSERLEAFF

J: TRBJ1-2
size: -
V: TRBV28
D: -
DNA: TGTGCCAGCAGTTTTCCGGCCCCCCGGGAACCCTCCCGCTATGGCTACACCTTC
CDR3: CASSFPAPREPSRYGYTF

J: TRBJ1-1
size: -
V: TRBV6-1
D: TRBD1
DNA: TGTGCCAGCAGTGATCCCTGGGACAGTTCAGTGAACACTGAAGCTTTCTTT
CDR3: CASSDPWDSSVNTEAFF

J: TRBJ1-1
size: -
V: TRBV7-3
D: -
DNA: TGTGCCAGCAGCTTAAGTGTGGAGAACACTGAAGCTTTCTTT
CDR3: CASSLSVENTEAFF

J: TRBJ2-7
size: -
V: TRBV6-5
D: -
DNA: TGTGCCAGCCGAGGCCCCTACGAGCAGTACTTC
CDR3: CASRGPYEQYF

J: TRBJ1-1
size: -
V: TRBV6-5
D: TRBD1
DNA: TGTGCCAGCAGTTACGAGGCAGGGGGGCTCTCTGAAGCTTTCTTT
CDR3: CASSYEAGGLSEAFF

J: TRBJ2-2
size: -
V: TRBV6-2/TRBV6-3
D: TRBD2
DNA: TGTGCCAGCAGTTTCGGGACTAGCGGTACCTACACCGGGGAGCTGTTTTTT
CDR3: CASSFGTSGTYTGELFF

J: TRBJ1-1
size: once
V: TRBV9
D: -
DNA: TGTGCCAGCAGCGTGGTCACTGAAGCTTTCTTT
CDR3: CASSVVTEAFF

J: TRBJ2-5
size: -
V: TRBV14
D: TRBD2
DNA: TGTGCCAGCAGCCAAGGACTAGCGGGGAGGTCGGAGACCCAGTACTTC
CDR3: CASSQGLAGRSETQYF

J: TRBJ2-7
size: -
V: TRBV11-2
D: -
DNA: TGTGCCAGCAGCACCTTTGGGGTCAGGGGATACGAGCAGTACTTC
CDR3: CASSTFGVRGYEQYF

J: TRBJ1-1
size: -
V: TRBV28
D: -
DNA: TGTGCCAGCAGGAGGACGAACACTGAAGCTTTCTTT
CDR3: CASRRTNTEAFF

J: TRBJ2-5
size: -
V: TRBV7-9
D: TRBD2
DNA: TGTGCCAGCAGCTTTCTGACTAGCGGGGGGTTTCAAGAGACCCAGTACTTC
CDR3: CASSFLTSGGFQETQYF

J: TRBJ1-4
size: -
V: TRBV28
D: TRBD1
DNA: TGTGCCAGCAGTCCCGGGGGACAGGGGGCTACTAATGAAAAACTGTTTTTT
CDR3: CASSPGGQGATNEKLFF

J: TRBJ1-1
size: -
V: TRBV2
D: -
DNA: TGTGCCAGCAGTGAGGTTGGGCTCGGCACTGAAGCTTTCTTT
CDR3: CASSEVGLGTEAFF